These 20 T cell receptor beta chains share one sample of origin, sequenced in a study of T cells after yellow fever vaccination. TCRdb re-analysed the 5' RACE reads in MiXCR, keeping a single row per CDR3 protein. The sample has hundreds of thousands of distinct CDR3 sequences; approximately 15% are singletons. Sequences were derived from PBMCs, sampled on the day of the yellow fever booster vaccination. The source of these receptors is a man between 25 and 39 years old who received the YFV17D yellow fever vaccine.

This clonotype was found a few times. The chain carries TRBV6-2 or TRBV6-3 and TRBJ2-1; 7 nucleotides line up with TRBD2. The CDR3 extends over 15 amino acids. V lost 10 bases, J lost 2 bases, and 11 bases stayed unmatched. CDR1 MNHEY and CDR2 SVGEGT come from the germline V gene. The chain's CDR3 is CATSLGREPYNEQFF. The CDR3 nucleotides are TGTGCCACTTCGCTGGGGCGGGAGCCCTACAATGAGCAGTTCTTC.

The genes are TRBV11-3 and TRBJ2-5, with 9 bases matching TRBD2. This CDR3 spans 15 amino acids. With V trimmed by 2 bases and J by 9 bases, 10 bases remained unmatched. Germline loops: CDR1 SGHNT, CDR2 YENEEA. CDR3 sequence: CASSLPGLAGPAQYF. CDR3 nucleotide sequence: TGTGCCAGCAGCTTACCTGGGCTAGCGGGACCAGCCCAGTACTTC.

V is TRBV28 and J is TRBJ2-3; 8 positions agree with TRBD2. Germline assignment: CDR1 MDHEN and CDR2 SYDVKM. V gave up 6 bases and J gave up 6 bases; unmatched junction bases: 8. This CDR3 contains 14 residues. The DNA for the CDR3 is TGTGCCAGCAGCCCTCGGTCGGGAGGGGATACGCAGTATTTT. Its protein is CASSPRSGGDTQYF.

This clonotype has just a few counts. For the CDR3, the DNA is TGTGCCAGCTCACCTGGGACTAGCGGGGCGAACACCGGGGAGCTGTTTTTT. This translates into CASSPGTSGANTGELFF. The V gene is TRBV18, the J gene TRBJ2-2, with 13 nucleotides matching TRBD2. Germline V gene data show CDR1 as KGHSH and CDR2 as LQKENI. J was trimmed by 0 bases and V by 3 bases; bases with no gene match: 1. The CDR3 spans 17 residues.

This clonotype was counted between two and nine times. This chain links TRBV6-1 with TRBJ2-7; possible D gene TRBD2, 7 bases. V shed 7 bases and J shed 6 bases, with 25 bases lying between them. The CDR3 covers 16 residues. The germline CDR1 and CDR2 sequences are MNHNS and SASEGT. The CDR3 loop is CASTHGGGASRGEQYF. In nucleotides, the CDR3 is TGTGCCAGCACCCATGGGGGGGGCGCATCGCGGGGCGAGCAGTACTTC.

The chain carries TRBV5-1 and TRBJ2-7, with 9 bases that match TRBD1. V was clipped by 4 bases and J by 3 bases; unmatched bases: 11. The CDR3 runs to 16 residues. Germline-derived CDR1 and CDR2 are SGHRS and YFSETQ. CDR3 DNA: TGCGCCAGCAGCGTGGGACAGGGTGCAAGATTCTACGAGCAGTACTTC. Encoded protein: CASSVGQGARFYEQYF.

V gene TRBV12-3 or TRBV12-4 combines with J gene TRBJ1-1; TRBD1 is a possible D gene (5 bases). This CDR3 region has 13 residues. Trimming left V 7 bases short and J 0 bases short, with 9 bases between. The CDR3 region has the DNA TGTGCCAGCACGAGGGGCATGAACACTGAAGCTTTCTTT. It codes for CASTRGMNTEAFF.

This clonotype has ten or more counts. This sequence joins TRBV6-1 and TRBJ2-2, with 10 nucleotides matching TRBD2. Germline V lookup: CDR1 MNHNS, CDR2 SASEGT. This CDR3 contains 16 residues. Losses at the gene ends were 5 bases for V and 6 bases for J; bases not matched to a gene: 9. The CDR3 reads CASSTQGAGGSGELFF. CDR3 DNA sequence: TGTGCCAGCAGTACCCAGGGAGCGGGGGGGTCCGGGGAGCTGTTTTTT.

The chain uses TRBV20-1 and TRBJ2-7; D perhaps matches TRBD2 (5 bases). Germline V CDR1 and CDR2: DFQATT, SNEGSKA (reference sequence). V was clipped by 0 bases and J by 9 bases, with 18 bases between them. This CDR3 has 14 amino acids. CDR3 amino acids: CSARDPVRRSAQYF. The CDR3 coding sequence is TGCAGTGCTAGAGATCCCGTTAGGAGGAGCGCGCAGTACTTC.

The chain links TRBV27 to TRBJ1-1, with TRBD1 identical over 9 bases. V was clipped by 0 bases and J by 7 bases; unmatched bases: 12. CDR1 is MNHEY, CDR2 SMNVEV, per germline (reference sequence). CDR3 size: 17 residues. The CDR3 nucleotides read TGTGCCAGCAGTTTATCGTCCCATCAACAGGGGGCCCTTGAAGCTTTCTTT. The encoded protein is CASSLSSHQQGALEAFF.

At least ten counts were recorded for this clonotype. The rearrangement links TRBV13 to TRBJ2-7, with no clear D. Germline-derived CDR1 and CDR2 are PRHDT and FYEKMQ (reference sequence). CDR3 size: 12 residues. V dropped 5 bases and J dropped 0 bases, with 5 bases sitting between them. DNA for the CDR3: TGTGCCAGCAGCGCCAACTCCTACGAGCAGTACTTC. This gives the protein CASSANSYEQYF.

This clonotype appeared once. The rearrangement links TRBV20-1 to TRBJ2-1; 11 bases map to TRBD2. The CDR3 is made up of 16 amino acids. J gave up 0 bases and V 6 bases, and 7 bases lay outside the gene matches. CDR1 and CDR2 from the germline V gene are DFQATT and SNEGSKA (reference sequence). This CDR3 reads CSAPAGLAASYNEQFF. CDR3 nucleotide sequence: TGCAGTGCCCCTGCGGGACTAGCGGCCTCCTACAATGAGCAGTTCTTC.

A few counts support this clonotype. The gene calls are TRBV5-1 and TRBJ2-7, with TRBD2 identical over 7 bases. After removal of 7 bases from V and 3 bases from J, the junction contained 7 bases not matched to a gene. Germline CDR1 SGHRS, CDR2 YFSETQ. CDR3 size: 13 residues. The CDR3 DNA reads TGCGCCAGCTGCCCTAGCGGACGCTACGAGCAGTACTTC. This gives the protein CASCPSGRYEQYF.

This clonotype was seen a handful of times. It may be a read error: a sequence one base away is much more abundant. This rearrangement joins TRBV7-2 to TRBJ2-1, with D perhaps TRBD2 (6 bases). Germline CDR1 is SGHTA and CDR2 is FQGNSA. Trimming took 0 bases from V and 4 from J, leaving 7 bases between them. The CDR3 totals 14 residues. The CDR3 coding sequence is TGTGCCAGCAGCTTAGCGGCGGGATACAATGAGCAGTTCTTC. This translates into CASSLAAGYNEQFF.

The chain carries TRBV7-2 and TRBJ2-2, with TRBD2 matching 7 bases. V shed 5 bases and J 2 bases; nucleotides not matched to a gene: 5. The germline V gene encodes CDR1 SGHTA and CDR2 FQGNSA. The CDR3 runs to 15 residues. The CDR3, as DNA: TGTGCCAGCAGCACAACTAGCGCCAACACCGGGGAGCTGTTTTTT. Protein: CASSTTSANTGELFF.

Points on this clonotype: A much larger clone lies a single base off, so this may be a read error. The genes are TRBV28 and TRBJ2-2; 8 bases match TRBD1. Germline V gene data show CDR1 as MDHEN and CDR2 as SYDVKM. The CDR3 loop spans 16 amino acids. V shed 6 bases and J 1 base; nucleotides not matched to a gene: 7. In DNA, the CDR3 is TGTGCCAGCAGATTTTTCGGGACAGGGAACACCGGGGAGCTGTTTTTT. Its protein is CASRFFGTGNTGELFF. The complete variable domain, with remaining parts taken from reference TRBV28 and TRBJ2-2, reads DVKVTQSSRYLVKRTGEKVFLECVQDMDHENMFWYRQDPGLGLRLIYFSYDVKMKEKGDIPEGYSVSREKKERFSLILESASTNQTSMYLCASRFFGTGNTGELFFGEGSRLTVL.

The chain couples TRBV12-3 or TRBV12-4 to TRBJ2-1; 9 bases agree with TRBD2. Unmatched junction bases numbered 11, after V lost 3 bases and J lost 8 bases. The CDR3 consists of 16 residues. The CDR3 is CASSFQVAGGLDEQFF. Written as DNA, the CDR3 is TGTGCCAGCAGTTTTCAGGTGGCGGGAGGGCTCGATGAGCAGTTCTTC.

This clonotype was observed a handful of times. The chain joins TRBV23-1 to TRBJ1-5; D might be TRBD1 (5 bases). TRBV23-1 is reported as an ORF; its role is uncertain. The V end lost 4 bases, the J end lost 6 bases, and 7 bases lay between the germline ends. The CDR3 has 12 residues. The CDR3 protein is CASSRGLQPQHF. The CDR3 DNA reads TGCGCCAGCAGTCGGGGACTTCAGCCCCAGCATTTT.

The V call is TRBV20-1, the J call TRBJ1-5; 8 bases fit TRBD1. Unmatched junction bases numbered 6, after V lost 5 bases and J lost 0 bases. Germline CDR1 and CDR2: DFQATT and SNEGSKA (reference sequence). This CDR3 contains 15 residues. CDR3 protein: CSAFPTGDSNQPQHF. CDR3 nucleotide sequence: TGCAGTGCTTTCCCGACAGGGGATAGCAATCAGCCCCAGCATTTT.

This clonotype was seen only a few times. This chain connects TRBV27 to TRBJ1-1; D might be TRBD1 (5 bases). The CDR3 has 14 residues. V lost 0 bases to trimming and J lost 4 bases, with 9 bases between them. From germline, CDR1 is MNHEY and CDR2 SMNVEV (reference sequence). CDR3 DNA sequence: TGTGCCAGCAGTTTATCGGGACTGGGCACTGAAGCTTTCTTT. It translates to CASSLSGLGTEAFF.